The TCR beta chain under discussion was sequenced for a study of PD-1 blockade in classical Hodgkin lymphoma. Study-wide findings and caveats: The origin of the repertoire differences remains undefined, with disease activity or prior therapy as possible causes. CD4+ TCR diversity, unlike CD8+, climbed significantly by C4D1. Whoever responded completely had baseline diversity much like that seen in newly diagnosed patients.

Brentuximab vedotin exposure varied among the patients, all of whom had relapsed after autologous stem cell transplantation. Complete response, partial response or progressive disease were the best responses. To note about this clone: The antigen is undetermined.

The CDR3 is 12 amino acids. Germline V gene sequence: CDR1 MNHNS, CDR2 SASEGT. The V gene lost 9 bases and the J gene lost 2 bases, with 11 bases spanning the gap. Produced via immunoSEQ multiplex PCR; TCRdb's table is partial and in-frame only. Among under 30,000 clones listed, roughly 82% were seen once. Specimen: peripheral blood mononuclear cells (PBMCs), collected before the second cycle of nivolumab. The clonotype was recovered from a human donor with classical Hodgkin lymphoma. The chain combines TRBV6-1 with TRBJ2-7, with D uncertain. As DNA, the CDR3 is TGTGCCAGTGTGACATACGCCTACGAGCAGTACTTC. Amino acids: CASVTYAYEQYF.